Described below is a single TCR beta chain sequence and its context. As yet, its antigen is unknown. These data are taken from a study of cytomegalovirus exposure and HLA in healthy donors. Study-level findings and limits: By HLA locus, TCR association rates varied in a later analysis, with DRB1 showing the most and HLA-C the fewest. In a later analysis, TCR beta V- and J-gene trimming showed a link to a missense DCLRE1C variant. Researchers catalogued roughly 150 TCR beta chains as cytomegalovirus-associated. A later analysis appeared to link common viral pathogens to several of the most significant clusters.

Researchers ran the PCR with 60 Vbeta and 13 Jbeta primers. The protocol was immunoSEQ multiplex PCR, while the TCRdb copy is restricted to in-frame clones and leaves out a portion. This table has 110,000 or so clones, roughly 69% appearing once. Trimming took 6 bases from V and 3 from J; bases not matched to a gene: 6. Germline V lookup: CDR1 ENHRY, CDR2 SYGVKD. CDR3 length: 14 amino acids. This sequence joins TRBV10-3 and TRBJ1-2; 8 nucleotides line up with TRBD1. The source material was PBMCs. The receptor was isolated from a human donor in good health. CDR3 in DNA: TGTGCCATCAGAACAGGGGGGATAGACTATGGCTACACCTTC. As protein: CAIRTGGIDYGYTF.